The next 28 T cell receptor beta chains were all read from a single sample in a study of T cell responses to AZD1222 COVID-19 vaccine. Profiling relied on immunoSEQ multiplex PCR, and the TCRdb table lists in-frame clones only, not all of them. This sample has 95,000 or so clones; over 85% occur once, and the top ten carry 2.8%. The sample here was peripheral blood, taken on day 0 of MenACWY control vaccination. Receptors were obtained from an adult in good health.

Notes on this clone: The sample carries other DNA sequences with the same CDR3. This chain links TRBV4-3 with TRBJ1-1; D is ambiguous. Germline-derived CDR1 and CDR2 are LGHNA and YSLEER. The ends were cut back, 2 bases at V and 1 base at J, with 5 bases in the middle. The CDR3 consists of 13 residues. This CDR3 reads CASSQTSNTEAFF. DNA of the CDR3: TGCGCCAGCAGCCAAACCTCGAACACTGAAGCTTTCTTT.

The J gene is TRBJ2-7, the V gene TRBV18, with 11 bases that match TRBD1. CDR3 length: 17 residues. J lost 6 bases, V lost 2 bases, and 12 bases had no gene match. Germline V gene data show CDR1 as KGHSH and CDR2 as LQKENI. The CDR3 sequence: CASSPNLSGQGAGEQYF. In DNA form, the CDR3 reads TGTGCCAGCTCACCAAACCTGAGCGGACAGGGGGCAGGCGAGCAGTACTTC.

For the CDR3, the DNA is TGTGCCTGGACCCGAGCGGATGAAAAACTGTTTTTT. This gives the protein CAWTRADEKLFF. This sequence joins TRBV30 and TRBJ1-4; D is undetermined. The length of the CDR3 is 12 residues. Germline CDR1 reads GTSNPN; CDR2 reads SVGIG (reference sequence). V shed 4 bases and J shed 6 bases, with 9 bases lying between them.

The chain couples TRBV19 to TRBJ1-1, with TRBD1 identical over 11 bases. The ends lost 5 bases at V and 4 bases at J; junction bases unmatched: 6. This CDR3 is built from 15 residues. CDR1 and CDR2 (germline): LNHDA, SQIVND (reference sequence). The CDR3 region has the DNA TGTGCCAGTAGTTCTCGGGACAGGGGGTTCACTGAAGCTTTCTTT. It translates to CASSSRDRGFTEAFF.

Only a few counts were recorded for this clone. This chain connects TRBV15 to TRBJ2-7; 8 positions match TRBD1. CDR1 is LNHNV, CDR2 YYDKDF, per germline (reference sequence). The CDR3 is made up of 15 amino acids. V shed 3 bases, J shed 4 bases, and the junction held 8 bases outside the gene matches. The CDR3 sequence is CATSSFPGQVYEQYF. In DNA form, the CDR3 reads TGTGCCACCAGCAGCTTTCCGGGACAGGTGTACGAGCAGTACTTC. The entire variable domain, with the rest obtained from reference TRBV15 and TRBJ2-7, is as follows: DAMVIQNPRYQVTQFGKPVTLSCSQTLNHNVMYWYQQKSSQAPKLLFHYYDKDFNNEADTPDNFQSRRPNTSFCFLDIRSPGLGDTAMYLCATSSFPGQVYEQYFGPGTRLTVT.

The chain recombines TRBV3-1 (or the pseudogene TRBV3-2) with TRBJ2-3, with D tentatively TRBD2 (6 bases). CDR3 length: 13 residues. CDR1 LGHDT and CDR2 YNNKEL come from the germline V gene (reference sequence). Between the trimmed V and J ends, which lost 0 bases and 10 bases, there was a span of 11 bases. This CDR3 reads CASSQDRGWAQYF. The DNA for the CDR3 is TGTGCCAGCAGCCAAGATCGGGGGTGGGCGCAGTATTTT.

The V and J genes are TRBV6-5 and TRBJ1-1, with 7 nucleotides matching TRBD1. The CDR3 covers 16 residues. The germline CDR1 and CDR2 sequences are MNHEY and SVGAGI. J was trimmed by 6 bases and V by 3 bases; bases with no gene match: 13. The CDR3 is CASSYGPRDRDAEAFF. The CDR3 nucleotides read TGTGCCAGCAGTTATGGGCCCCGCGACAGGGACGCTGAAGCTTTCTTT.

The rearrangement uses TRBV7-8 and TRBJ2-3; TRBD1 or TRBD2 may be the D gene (5 bases each). This CDR3 has 15 residues. Germline loops: CDR1 SGHVS, CDR2 FQNEAQ. Trimming left V 5 bases short and J 2 bases short, with 14 bases between. The CDR3 reads CASSRDGDYTDTQYF. DNA of the CDR3: TGTGCCAGCAGCCGGGACGGAGATTACACAGATACGCAGTATTTT.

This sequence joins TRBV29-1 and TRBJ1-2, with no clear D. The CDR3 is 12 amino acids. With 0 bases removed from V and 8 bases from J, the gap between germline ends came to 10 bases. Germline loops: CDR1 SQVTM, CDR2 ANQGSEA. The CDR3 nucleotides read TGCAGCGTTGAAGACTACTCCGGGGGCTACACCTTC. As protein: CSVEDYSGGYTF. Filled out from reference TRBV29-1 and TRBJ1-2, the complete variable domain reads SAVISQKPSRDICQRGTSLTIQCQVDSQVTMMFWYRQQPGQSLTLIATANQGSEATYESGFVIDKFPISRPNLTFSTLTVSNMSPEDSSIYLCSVEDYSGGYTFGSGTRLTVV.

The chain joins TRBV6-2 or TRBV6-3 to TRBJ2-1, with 8 bases fitting TRBD2. J was trimmed by 12 bases and V by 2 bases; bases with no gene match: 12. Germline values: CDR1 MNHEY, CDR2 SVGEGT. This CDR3 has 15 amino acids. In nucleotides, the CDR3 is TGTGCCAGCAGTTACCCCCAAGAGCGGGGGTTTTTGCAGTTCTTC. Amino acid sequence: CASSYPQERGFLQFF.

This chain uses TRBV7-2 with TRBJ2-3; 7 positions match TRBD1. From germline, CDR1 is SGHTA and CDR2 FQGNSA. This CDR3 has 14 amino acids. V shed 1 base, J shed 5 bases, and the junction held 3 bases outside the gene matches. The CDR3 DNA sequence: TGTGCCAGCAGCTTAGTCGGGGACAGAGATACGCAGTATTTT. This translates into CASSLVGDRDTQYF.

V gene TRBV4-2 combines with J gene TRBJ2-1; 10 bases line up with TRBD1. Germline trimming cut 1 base from V and 2 bases from J; bases unmatched to any gene: 5. From germline, CDR1 is LGHNA and CDR2 YNFKEQ. There are 17 residues in the CDR3. In DNA, the CDR3 is TGTGCCAGCAGCCAAGTGATGGGACAGGGGCCCTACAATGAGCAGTTCTTC. Protein product: CASSQVMGQGPYNEQFF.

The genes are TRBV5-1 and TRBJ2-2, with 8 bases matching TRBD1. CDR1 and CDR2 (germline): SGHRS, YFSETQ. There are 15 residues in the CDR3. After removal of 4 bases from V and 5 bases from J, the junction contained 7 bases not matched to a gene. The CDR3 loop is CASSGDRGGTGELFF. In nucleotides, the CDR3 is TGCGCCAGCAGCGGCGACAGGGGCGGTACCGGGGAGCTGTTTTTT.

This chain joins TRBV7-8 and TRBJ1-4; no firm D call. Germline CDR1 reads SGHVS; CDR2 reads FQNEAQ. The CDR3 totals 15 residues. V gave up 5 bases and J gave up 0 bases, with 10 bases separating them. This CDR3 reads CASSPLDATNEKLFF. CDR3 DNA sequence: TGTGCCAGCAGCCCGCTTGATGCAACTAATGAAAAACTGTTTTTT.

The rearrangement uses TRBV10-3 and TRBJ2-2; a weak D match, TRBD2 (5 bases). The CDR3 is 14 amino acids. With 6 bases removed from V and 0 bases from J, the gap between germline ends came to 8 bases. CDR1 is ENHRY, CDR2 SYGVKD, per germline. In nucleotides, the CDR3 is TGTGCCATCAGACGCGGGCCGAACACCGGGGAGCTGTTTTTT. This codes for CAIRRGPNTGELFF.

This clone appeared a single time. The J gene is TRBJ2-5, the V gene TRBV7-2; 11 bases are a match to TRBD2. V lost 0 bases, J lost 5 bases, and 14 bases stayed unmatched. CDR1 and CDR2 from the germline V gene are SGHTA and FQGNSA. The CDR3 runs 19 residues. This chain's CDR3 is CASSLALPLAGGPWETQYF. In DNA form, the CDR3 reads TGTGCCAGCAGCTTAGCCCTGCCTCTAGCGGGGGGACCCTGGGAGACCCAGTACTTC. Drawing the rest from reference TRBV7-2 and TRBJ2-5, the complete variable domain is GAGVSQSPSNKVTEKGKDVELRCDPISGHTALYWYRQSLGQGLEFLIYFQGNSAPDKSGLPSDRFSAERTGGSVSTLTIQRTQQEDSAVYLCASSLALPLAGGPWETQYFGPGTRLLVL.

CDR3 region: CASSVVSDRGSGDYGYTF. For the CDR3, the DNA is TGTGCCAGCAGCGTAGTGTCGGACAGGGGAAGTGGGGACTATGGCTACACCTTC. The chain joins TRBV9 to TRBJ1-2, with TRBD1 identical over 9 bases. Germline V gene data show CDR1 as SGDLS and CDR2 as YYNGEE. This CDR3 is 18 amino acids long. V gave up 0 bases and J gave up 3 bases; unmatched junction bases: 12.

CDR3: CASRSQQPLLSNYGYTF. The CDR3 region has the DNA TGTGCCAGCAGGTCCCAGCAGCCGCTTCTCTCTAACTATGGCTACACCTTC. This chain uses TRBV25-1 with TRBJ1-2; D not certain. This CDR3 contains 17 residues. The ends were cut back, 6 bases at V and 0 bases at J, with 20 bases in the middle. Germline CDR1 is MGHDK and CDR2 is SYGVNS.

The chain links TRBV5-6 to TRBJ1-1; the D gene is possibly TRBD1 (5 bases). The V end lost 3 bases, the J end lost 1 base, and 10 bases lay between the germline ends. Germline-derived CDR1 and CDR2 are SGHDT and YYEEEE. The CDR3 consists of 14 residues. The CDR3: CASSYGTANTEAFF. The CDR3 DNA reads TGTGCCAGCAGCTATGGGACGGCGAACACTGAAGCTTTCTTT. Looking up the rest from reference TRBV5-6 and TRBJ1-1 gives the full variable domain: DAGVTQSPTHLIKTRGQQVTLRCSPKSGHDTVSWYQQALGQGPQFIFQYYEEEERQRGNFPDRFSGHQFPNYSSELNVNALLLGDSALYLCASSYGTANTEAFFGQGTRLTVV.

In DNA form, the CDR3 reads TGTGCCAGCACCGGGGGACTAGCGGATGACAATGAGCAGTTCTTC. Translated: CASTGGLADDNEQFF. The chain is built from TRBV7-6 and TRBJ2-1; 11 nucleotides match TRBD2. J lost 5 bases, V lost 7 bases, and 7 bases had no gene match. CDR3 size: 15 residues. Germline CDR1 SGHVS, CDR2 FNYEAQ.

The chain employs TRBV3-1 (or the pseudogene TRBV3-2) and TRBJ2-2; a possible D gene is TRBD2 (5 bases). Germline CDR1 reads LGHDT; CDR2 reads YNNKEL (reference sequence). The V gene lost 4 bases and the J gene lost 6 bases, with 15 bases spanning the gap. The CDR3 loop spans 15 amino acids. CDR3 DNA sequence: TGTGCCAGCAGCCGCGGCTTCGAGGGCTCCGGGGAGCTGTTTTTT. Encoded protein: CASSRGFEGSGELFF.

The rearrangement uses TRBV5-1 and TRBJ1-2; D ambiguous. Germline-derived CDR1 and CDR2 are SGHRS and YFSETQ. This CDR3 has 15 amino acids. V was pared by 0 bases and J by 1 base, with 10 bases between. The CDR3 reads CASSLVDGFNYGYTF. The CDR3 DNA reads TGCGCCAGCAGCTTGGTGGACGGATTTAACTATGGCTACACCTTC.

This chain links TRBV3-1 (or the pseudogene TRBV3-2) with TRBJ1-5; unclear D gene. The CDR3 runs to 14 residues. V was cut by 4 bases and J by 4 bases, with 11 bases left in between. Germline V CDR1 and CDR2: LGHDT, YNNKEL (reference sequence). CDR3 sequence (DNA): TGTGCCAGCAGCCCTGGACTTATAAATCAGCCCCAGCATTTT. Protein sequence: CASSPGLINQPQHF.

The rearrangement links TRBV18 to TRBJ1-1; D unresolved. Trimming took 1 base from V and 7 from J, leaving 13 bases between them. Germline lookup yields CDR1 KGHSH and CDR2 LQKENI. CDR3 length: 14 amino acids. The CDR3 sequence is CASSPQATVDEAFF. CDR3 nucleotide sequence: TGTGCCAGCTCACCACAGGCAACTGTTGATGAAGCTTTCTTT.

This chain connects TRBV18 to TRBJ2-3; D is uncertain. This CDR3 has 13 amino acids. V was cut by 1 base and J by 0 bases, with 2 bases left in between. Germline assignment: CDR1 KGHSH and CDR2 LQKENI. DNA for the CDR3: TGTGCCAGCTCACCACTTAGCACAGATACGCAGTATTTT. The encoded protein is CASSPLSTDTQYF.

The gene calls are TRBV7-2 and TRBJ2-7; D is unclear. The length of the CDR3 is 14 residues. Per germline, CDR1 SGHTA and CDR2 FQGNSA. Trimming removed 1 base from V and 3 bases from J, with 10 bases in between. CDR3 residues: CASSLVASVYEQYF. The CDR3 coding sequence is TGTGCCAGCAGCTTAGTCGCCAGTGTCTACGAGCAGTACTTC.

This chain uses TRBV5-6 with TRBJ2-7, with 7 nucleotides matching TRBD2. Per the germline V gene, CDR1 is SGHDT and CDR2 is YYEEEE. V lost 4 bases, J lost 5 bases, and 12 bases stayed unmatched. The CDR3 is made up of 15 amino acids. The CDR3 DNA reads as TGTGCCAGCAGCCCGATGGGGGGGAGGGTCCACGAGCAGTACTTC. Amino acid sequence: CASSPMGGRVHEQYF. The full variable domain, in which reference TRBV5-6 and TRBJ2-7 provide the parts outside the CDR3, is DAGVTQSPTHLIKTRGQQVTLRCSPKSGHDTVSWYQQALGQGPQFIFQYYEEEERQRGNFPDRFSGHQFPNYSSELNVNALLLGDSALYLCASSPMGGRVHEQYFGPGTRLTVT.

The chain joins TRBV7-3 to TRBJ2-2, with 7 bases fitting TRBD2. In germline, CDR1 is SGHTA, CDR2 FQGTGA. This CDR3 spans 18 amino acids. V lost 2 bases and J lost 2; bases outside the gene matches: 11. CDR3 DNA sequence: TGTGCCAGCAGCTTACGAAAGGTCCGCGGGAGAAACACCGGGGAGCTGTTTTTT. It translates to CASSLRKVRGRNTGELFF.